A selection of T cell receptor beta chains follows, all from one sample in a study of blood T cells in healthy people across ages. In TCRdb, the 5' RACE reads were re-called with MiXCR into one record per CDR3 protein. The table includes approximately 1.5 million distinct CDR3 sequences, roughly 32% detected once. Sample: blood. The receptors were gathered from a woman aged 25 to 39 in good health. The CDR3 runs from the conserved cysteine through the conserved F or W. Fields, in order: V gene, CDR3 length, D gene, J gene, clone size, CDR3 DNA, CDR3 protein. D genes are given only for firm matches. Not every row has a clone size; where given, it reads once, few, many or a size class.

V: TRBV10-3
length: 13
D: -
J: TRBJ2-7
size: -
DNA: TGTGCCATCAGTGAGGGTCAAAGTTACGAGCAGTACTTC
CDR3: CAISEGQSYEQYF

V: TRBV10-3
length: 16
D: -
J: TRBJ2-2
size: -
DNA: TGTGCCATCAGTGAAGGGAACAACGTCGCGACCGGGGAGCTGTTTTTT
CDR3: CAISEGNNVATGELFF

V: TRBV28
length: 14
D: -
J: TRBJ2-3
size: many
DNA: TGTGCCAGCAGTCCCAGCCGTGCCCCAGATACGCAGTATTTT
CDR3: CASSPSRAPDTQYF

V: TRBV9
length: 12
D: TRBD1
J: TRBJ2-1
size: few
DNA: TGTGCCAGCAGCTACAGGGGCAGAGAGCAGTTCTTC
CDR3: CASSYRGREQFF

V: TRBV9
length: 14
D: -
J: TRBJ2-7
size: -
DNA: TGTGCCAGCAGCGTTGGGGGGCCCTCCTACGAGCAGTACTTC
CDR3: CASSVGGPSYEQYF

V: TRBV9
length: 13
D: -
J: TRBJ2-3
size: few
DNA: TGTGCCAGCAGCAGAGCTCCCGCAGATACGCAGTATTTT
CDR3: CASSRAPADTQYF

V: TRBV12-3/TRBV12-4
length: 11
D: -
J: TRBJ2-1
size: few
DNA: TGTGCCAGCAGTTGGGGAATTGAGCAGTTCTTC
CDR3: CASSWGIEQFF

V: TRBV9
length: 12
D: -
J: TRBJ2-1
size: many
DNA: TGTGCCAGCAGCGAATTTGGGAATGAGCAGTTCTTC
CDR3: CASSEFGNEQFF

V: TRBV2
length: 15
D: -
J: TRBJ2-1
size: -
DNA: TGTGCCAGCAGTGAAGGCGGTTGGGTCTACAATGAGCAGTTCTTC
CDR3: CASSEGGWVYNEQFF

V: TRBV29-1
length: 14
D: TRBD1
J: TRBJ2-4
size: many
DNA: TGCAGCGCATGGGACAGATCAACCTTAAACATTCAGTACTTC
CDR3: CSAWDRSTLNIQYF

V: TRBV6-1
length: 14
D: -
J: TRBJ2-6
size: few
DNA: TGTGTCAGCAGTGACGGCTCTGGGGCCAACGTCCTGACTTTC
CDR3: CVSSDGSGANVLTF

V: TRBV9
length: 16
D: TRBD1
J: TRBJ2-7
size: -
DNA: TGTGCCAGCAGCGTCGCCGGGACAGGGATATACAATGAGCAGTACTTC
CDR3: CASSVAGTGIYNEQYF

V: TRBV7-9
length: 16
D: TRBD2
J: TRBJ2-5
size: -
DNA: TGTGCCAGCAGCTTTCCTAGCGGAGGGGAGCAAAAGACCCAGTACTTC
CDR3: CASSFPSGGEQKTQYF

V: TRBV25-1
length: 15
D: TRBD1
J: TRBJ1-2
size: -
DNA: TGTGCCAGCACCCCAGGACAGGGTTCAGGCGGGGGCTACACCTTC
CDR3: CASTPGQGSGGGYTF

V: TRBV4-2
length: 15
D: TRBD2
J: TRBJ2-7
size: many
DNA: TGTGCCAGCAGCCTCGAGAACGGGGGGATCTACGAGCAGTACTTC
CDR3: CASSLENGGIYEQYF

V: TRBV28
length: 18
D: -
J: TRBJ1-5
size: few
DNA: TGTGCCAGCAGTAACGAACTGACTTTGACAGAATTCAATCAGCCCCAGCATTTT
CDR3: CASSNELTLTEFNQPQHF

V: TRBV4-1
length: 15
D: -
J: TRBJ1-4
size: -
DNA: TGCGCCAGCAGCCAAGATTTAGGAGATTGGGAAAAACTGTTTTTT
CDR3: CASSQDLGDWEKLFF

V: TRBV6-5
length: 14
D: TRBD2
J: TRBJ2-2
size: -
DNA: TGTGCCAGCAGTGGCGGGGGTTACTCCGGGGAGCTGTTTTTT
CDR3: CASSGGGYSGELFF

V: TRBV6-1
length: 15
D: TRBD2
J: TRBJ2-7
size: -
DNA: TGTGCCAGCAGTGTGCTAGCGGGAGACAACCACGAGCAGTACTTC
CDR3: CASSVLAGDNHEQYF

V: TRBV3-1
length: 13
D: -
J: TRBJ1-6
size: -
DNA: TGTGCCACCCGAGGCTTAGCTGGTTCACCCCTCCACTTT
CDR3: CATRGLAGSPLHF

V: TRBV9
length: 16
D: TRBD1
J: TRBJ2-1
size: -
DNA: TGTGCCAGCAGCCCTCGACAGGGTTACTCCTACAATGAGCAGTTCTTC
CDR3: CASSPRQGYSYNEQFF

V: TRBV2
length: 15
D: TRBD2
J: TRBJ2-5
size: few
DNA: TGTGCCAGCAGTGTGGTTCTAGCGGGGAAAGAGACCCAGTACTTC
CDR3: CASSVVLAGKETQYF

V: TRBV7-9
length: 14
D: TRBD1
J: TRBJ1-2
size: few
DNA: TGTGCCAGCAGCTTCCAGGGGGAAGGGTATGGCTACACCTTC
CDR3: CASSFQGEGYGYTF

V: TRBV7-2
length: 15
D: TRBD1
J: TRBJ2-7
size: -
DNA: TGTGCCAGCAGACCGGGACAGGTGGAAGGCTACGAGCAGTACTTC
CDR3: CASRPGQVEGYEQYF

V: TRBV4-1
length: 16
D: TRBD1
J: TRBJ1-1
size: -
DNA: TGCGCCAGCAGCCAACCCGGACAGGGGATGAACGCTGAAGCTTTCTTT
CDR3: CASSQPGQGMNAEAFF

V: TRBV20-1
length: 14
D: TRBD2
J: TRBJ2-1
size: -
DNA: TGCAGTGCCCCCGGCAGCGGGGGCCTTGATGAGCAGTTCTTC
CDR3: CSAPGSGGLDEQFF

V: TRBV6-1
length: 10
D: -
J: TRBJ1-1
size: few
DNA: TGTGCCAGCATTAGGACTGAAGCTTTCTTT
CDR3: CASIRTEAFF

V: TRBV27
length: 15
D: TRBD2
J: TRBJ2-7
size: -
DNA: TGTGCCAGCAGTTTAGATAGCGGGAGGGCCGTCGAGCAGTACTTC
CDR3: CASSLDSGRAVEQYF

V: TRBV7-2
length: 14
D: -
J: TRBJ2-7
size: many
DNA: TGTGCCAGCAGCTTAATGGCAGACTCCTACGAGCAGTACTTC
CDR3: CASSLMADSYEQYF

V: TRBV9
length: 14
D: -
J: TRBJ2-1
size: -
DNA: TGTGCCAGCAGCGGTGCCTCCGCGGGGAGCGAGCAGTTCTTC
CDR3: CASSGASAGSEQFF

V: TRBV20-1
length: 14
D: -
J: TRBJ2-2
size: -
DNA: TGCAGTGCTAGACTGCCAGGGAGTACCGGGGAGCTGTTTTTT
CDR3: CSARLPGSTGELFF

V: TRBV20-1
length: 12
D: -
J: TRBJ2-1
size: -
DNA: TGCAGTGCTTGCCCACTAGGGGGGGAGCAGTTCTTC
CDR3: CSACPLGGEQFF

V: TRBV28
length: 16
D: TRBD1
J: TRBJ1-1
size: -
DNA: TGTGCCAGCAGTTTAGGGGTACGGCAGGGGGCAACTGAAGCTTTCTTT
CDR3: CASSLGVRQGATEAFF

V: TRBV29-1
length: 13
D: -
J: TRBJ1-2
size: -
DNA: TGCAGCGCCCTCTCGGGGGGGCGATATGGCTACACCTTC
CDR3: CSALSGGRYGYTF

V: TRBV15
length: 16
D: TRBD2
J: TRBJ2-1
size: -
DNA: TGTGCCACTTGCCCTACGTTAGCGGGAGGCATCAATGAGCAGTTCTTC
CDR3: CATCPTLAGGINEQFF

V: TRBV20-1
length: 15
D: -
J: TRBJ1-1
size: -
DNA: TGCAGTGCTAGATCCCCATCAACAGGTTACACTGAAGCTTTCTTT
CDR3: CSARSPSTGYTEAFF

V: TRBV6-6
length: 17
D: TRBD1
J: TRBJ2-4
size: few
DNA: TGTGCCAGCAGCCCAACTACAGGGGGAAGTGGCAAAAACATTCAGTACTTC
CDR3: CASSPTTGGSGKNIQYF

V: TRBV20-1
length: 13
D: -
J: TRBJ2-3
size: many
DNA: TGCAGTGCGGGGGGCAGCGGCACAGATACGCAGTATTTT
CDR3: CSAGGSGTDTQYF